The 29 T cell receptor beta chains reported below all come from one sample, sequenced in a study of cytomegalovirus exposure and HLA in healthy donors. Repertoires were generated with immunoSEQ multiplex PCR, while TCRdb's copy carries only in-frame clones and drops some. Of 95,000 to 120,000 clones listed, approximately 85% are singletons. Sequenced input: PBMCs. These receptor sequences come from a woman aged 18-35 years in good health and CMV-seronegative.

The chain uses TRBV7-9 and TRBJ2-3, with 9 bases fitting TRBD2. Germline CDR1 is SEHNR and CDR2 is FQNEAQ (reference sequence). The CDR3 has 15 amino acids. The trim removed 2 bases at V and 4 bases at J, leaving 4 bases unmatched. The CDR3 DNA reads as TGTGCCAGCAGCTTAATGAGCGGGGGGCCAGATACGCAGTATTTT. It encodes CASSLMSGGPDTQYF. The entire variable domain, with the rest obtained from reference TRBV7-9 and TRBJ2-3, is as follows: DTGVSQNPRHKITKRGQNVTFRCDPISEHNRLYWYRQTLGQGPEFLTYFQNEAQLEKSRLLSDRFSAERPKGSFSTLEIQRTEQGDSAMYLCASSLMSGGPDTQYFGPGTRLTVL.

In DNA, the CDR3 is TGTGCCAGCAGTTTTGGGACAGGGATGAAACTGTTTTTT. It translates to CASSFGTGMKLFF. V and J are TRBV27 and TRBJ1-4; 9 bases align to TRBD1. This CDR3 has 13 amino acids. V shed 3 bases and J 11 bases; nucleotides not matched to a gene: 4. Germline V gene lookup returns CDR1 MNHEY and CDR2 SMNVEV (reference sequence).

In its sample, this clone was seen once. The chain uses TRBV27 and TRBJ2-5, with D possibly TRBD2 on 5 matching bases. This CDR3 region has 12 residues. Germline CDR1 is MNHEY and CDR2 is SMNVEV (reference sequence). V lost 5 bases and J 4 bases, leaving 8 bases between the germline ends. In nucleotides, the CDR3 is TGTGCCAGCAGTCCCGAGGGAGAGACCCAGTACTTC. Translating it yields CASSPEGETQYF.

The chain is built from TRBV19 and TRBJ1-6; maybe TRBD1 (6 bases). Germline CDR1 is LNHDA and CDR2 is SQIVND (reference sequence). The CDR3 consists of 13 residues. V was pared by 7 bases and J by 6 bases, with 10 bases between. CDR3 coding DNA: TGTGCCAGTAAGGACAGCCCTAATTCACCCCTCCACTTT. Translation gives CASKDSPNSPLHF.

This clone was seen just once. This chain uses TRBV28 with TRBJ2-1; 12 bases agree with TRBD2. The germline gives CDR1 MDHEN, CDR2 SYDVKM. The ends lost 5 bases at V and 9 bases at J; junction bases unmatched: 14. There are 17 residues in the CDR3. The CDR3 DNA sequence: TGTGCCAGCAGTCGAACTTCTAGCGGGGGGGTGTTGCGTGAGCAGTTCTTC. It is translated as CASSRTSSGGVLREQFF. Full variable domain (outside the CDR3, taken from reference TRBV28 and TRBJ2-1): DVKVTQSSRYLVKRTGEKVFLECVQDMDHENMFWYRQDPGLGLRLIYFSYDVKMKEKGDIPEGYSVSREKKERFSLILESASTNQTSMYLCASSRTSSGGVLREQFFGPGTRLTVL.

The chain recombines TRBV14 with TRBJ1-4; D is ambiguous. The V gene lost 4 bases and the J gene lost 7 bases, with 10 bases spanning the gap. Germline V gene lookup returns CDR1 SGHDN and CDR2 FVKESK. The CDR3 has 13 residues. CDR3 DNA sequence: TGTGCCAGCAGCCTACTTTCTTTTGAAAAACTGTTTTTT. Translation gives CASSLLSFEKLFF. The entire variable domain, with the rest obtained from reference TRBV14 and TRBJ1-4, is as follows: EAGVTQFPSHSVIEKGQTVTLRCDPISGHDNLYWYRRVMGKEIKFLLHFVKESKQDESGMPNNRFLAERTGGTYSTLKVQPAELEDSGVYFCASSLLSFEKLFFGSGTQLSVL.

The chain carries TRBV14 and TRBJ1-3; TRBD1 is a possible D gene (6 bases). CDR3 length: 15 amino acids. Germline loops: CDR1 SGHDN, CDR2 FVKESK. Deletions cut 5 bases from V and 4 bases from J, with 15 bases between. CDR3 loop: CASSSPGVAGNTIYF. CDR3 nucleotides: TGTGCCAGCAGCAGCCCAGGGGTGGCGGGAAACACCATATATTTT.

The chain links TRBV30 to TRBJ1-1; D not resolved. Germline V lookup: CDR1 GTSNPN, CDR2 SVGIG (reference sequence). The CDR3 runs to 15 residues. V was cut by 4 bases and J by 0 bases, with 15 bases left in between. Written as DNA, the CDR3 is TGTGCCTGGACTCCGACTGGTTCCTTGAACACTGAAGCTTTCTTT. Its translation: CAWTPTGSLNTEAFF.

The chain links TRBV19 to TRBJ2-3; D not certain. V was clipped by 5 bases and J by 2 bases, with 17 bases between them. CDR1 is LNHDA and CDR2 is SQIVND in the germline V gene (reference sequence). This CDR3 comprises 16 residues. In nucleotides, the CDR3 is TGTGCCAGTAGTTTTCGTGAGTCTAGGATCACAGATACGCAGTATTTT. Its translation: CASSFRESRITDTQYF. The variable domain in full, completed from reference TRBV19 and TRBJ2-3, reads DGGITQSPKYLFRKEGQNVTLSCEQNLNHDAMYWYRQDPGQGLRLIYYSQIVNDFQKGDIAEGYSVSREKKESFPLTVTSAQKNPTAFYLCASSFRESRITDTQYFGPGTRLTVL.

The chain employs TRBV28 and TRBJ1-6; TRBD1 matches 7 bases. Germline values: CDR1 MDHEN, CDR2 SYDVKM. Trimming cost V 6 bases and J 9 bases; bases outside gene matches: 8. This CDR3 has 14 residues. The CDR3 sequence: CASSLDREASPLHF. CDR3 DNA: TGTGCCAGCAGCCTCGACAGGGAGGCTTCACCCCTCCACTTT.

The rearrangement uses TRBV6-5 and TRBJ1-1; D possibly corresponds to TRBD1 (6 bases). Germline-derived CDR1 and CDR2 are MNHEY and SVGAGI. The CDR3 spans 15 residues. Trimming removed 2 bases at V and 1 base at J, with 11 bases between. CDR3 sequence (DNA): TGTGCCAGCAGTTACACGGGACATAAGAACACTGAAGCTTTCTTT. Its protein is CASSYTGHKNTEAFF.

This sequence joins TRBV4-1 and TRBJ1-1; 8 bases are shared with TRBD1. V shed 6 bases and J 0 bases; nucleotides not matched to a gene: 12. The CDR3 totals 17 residues. Germline values: CDR1 MGHRA, CDR2 YSYEKL. CDR3 nucleotide sequence: TGCGCCAGCAGAAAAAACCTCTGGACAGGGATGAACACTGAAGCTTTCTTT. It codes for CASRKNLWTGMNTEAFF.

The chain is built from TRBV5-1 and TRBJ1-6; possibly TRBD1 for D (5 bases). This CDR3 has 14 residues. The germline CDR1 and CDR2 sequences are SGHRS and YFSETQ. V was clipped by 4 bases and J by 6 bases, with 11 bases between them. Here the CDR3 reads CASSLTDSNSPLHF. CDR3 sequence (DNA): TGCGCCAGCAGCCTGACAGACAGTAATTCACCCCTCCACTTT.

This clone has a handful of counts. J is TRBJ1-6 and V is TRBV25-1, with D possibly being TRBD1 (5 bases). The CDR3 runs to 15 residues. V was cut by 4 bases and J by 7 bases, with 14 bases left in between. CDR1 and CDR2 from the germline V gene are MGHDK and SYGVNS. In DNA, the CDR3 is TGTGCCAGCAGTGGACAAACAGGTTCCAATTCACCCCTCCACTTT. Translated: CASSGQTGSNSPLHF.

This clone appeared once. This sequence joins TRBV5-4 and TRBJ2-2; D is perhaps TRBD2 (5 bases). CDR1 SGHNT and CDR2 YYREEE come from the germline V gene (reference sequence). The CDR3 runs 15 residues. V dropped 3 bases and J dropped 1 base, with 10 bases sitting between them. CDR3 nucleotides: TGTGCCAGCAGCTCGAGCGGTTTGAACACCGGGGAGCTGTTTTTT. Its translation is CASSSSGLNTGELFF.

This clone was picked up one time. The chain uses TRBV7-9 and TRBJ2-1; 9 bases match TRBD2. The CDR3 spans 17 residues. Losses at the gene ends were 5 bases for V and 8 bases for J; bases not matched to a gene: 16. CDR1 SEHNR and CDR2 FQNEAQ come from the germline V gene (reference sequence). The CDR3: CASSAPVRGGRIDEQFF. Written as DNA, the CDR3 is TGTGCCAGCAGCGCGCCCGTGCGGGGGGGCCGTATCGATGAGCAGTTCTTC. Supplemented by reference TRBV7-9 and TRBJ2-1, the full variable domain reads DTGVSQNPRHKITKRGQNVTFRCDPISEHNRLYWYRQTLGQGPEFLTYFQNEAQLEKSRLLSDRFSAERPKGSFSTLEIQRTEQGDSAMYLCASSAPVRGGRIDEQFFGPGTRLTVL.

The CDR3, as DNA: TGCGCCAGCAGCTTGGGGACTAGCATAGGGCAGTTCTTC. Its translation is CASSLGTSIGQFF. The chain uses TRBV5-1 and TRBJ2-1, with 8 bases that match TRBD2. V gave up 0 bases and J gave up 12 bases; unmatched junction bases: 5. Per germline, CDR1 SGHRS and CDR2 YFSETQ. CDR3 length equals 13 residues. Combining the CDR3 with reference TRBV5-1 and TRBJ2-1 gives the whole variable domain KAGVTQTPRYLIKTRGQQVTLSCSPISGHRSVSWYQQTPGQGLQFLFEYFSETQRNKGNFPGRFSGRQFSNSRSEMNVSTLELGDSALYLCASSLGTSIGQFFGPGTRLTVL.

The J gene is TRBJ1-1, the V gene TRBV6-1; 8 bases fit TRBD1. V lost 6 bases to trimming and J lost 5 bases; unmatched junction nucleotides: 8. Germline loops: CDR1 MNHNS, CDR2 SASEGT. CDR3 length: 14 amino acids. The CDR3 nucleotides read TGTGCCAGCAGGGCTGACAGGGGTACGACTGAAGCTTTCTTT. It translates to CASRADRGTTEAFF.

V and J are TRBV5-4 and TRBJ1-2; a possible D gene is TRBD1 (6 bases). Between the trimmed V and J ends, which lost 2 bases and 4 bases, there was a span of 15 bases. Germline values: CDR1 SGHNT, CDR2 YYREEE (reference sequence). This CDR3 has 15 residues. CDR3 amino acids: CASSFIQGNSYGYTF. DNA of the CDR3: TGTGCCAGCAGCTTTATCCAGGGGAACTCCTATGGCTACACCTTC.

The V call is TRBV19, the J call TRBJ2-3, with D possibly matching TRBD1 (5 bases). Trimming removed 3 bases at V and 2 bases at J, with 15 bases between. There are 16 residues in the CDR3. Germline V gene sequence: CDR1 LNHDA, CDR2 SQIVND (reference sequence). The CDR3 DNA reads TGTGCCAGTAGTATGTCCTATGACAGATACACAGATACGCAGTATTTT. This sequence encodes CASSMSYDRYTDTQYF.

This sequence joins TRBV2 and TRBJ2-3, with D hard to call. Trimming stripped 7 bases from V and 2 bases from J, with 10 bases between. CDR3 length equals 13 residues. CDR1 and CDR2 (germline): SNHLY, FYNNEI. This CDR3 is CASNTRHTDTQYF. The CDR3 bases are TGTGCCAGCAACACCCGTCACACAGATACGCAGTATTTT.

The chain recombines TRBV5-1 with TRBJ1-4, with D uncertain. This CDR3 is built from 14 residues. The V end lost 5 bases, the J end lost 8 bases, and 16 bases lay between the germline ends. Looked up from germline, CDR1 is SGHRS and CDR2 is YFSETQ. For the CDR3, the DNA is TGCGCCAGCAGGAACTGGGAGGGTGAAGAAAAACTGTTTTTT. Its protein is CASRNWEGEEKLFF.

The sample holds one count of this clone. The rearrangement uses TRBV25-1 and TRBJ1-6; the match to TRBD1 covers 8 bases. The V gene end was trimmed by 8 bases and the J gene end by 11 bases; junction bases not matched to a gene: 11. The V gene's germline CDR1 is MGHDK and CDR2 SYGVNS. The CDR3 is 14 amino acids. The CDR3 reads CASRDPDRVTPLHF. The CDR3 DNA is TGTGCCAGCCGAGATCCGGACAGGGTGACACCCCTCCACTTT.

This clone showed up just once. V is TRBV6-6 and J is TRBJ1-1; tentative D call: TRBD1 (6 bases). V was trimmed by 3 bases and J by 4 bases, leaving 12 bases between them. CDR3 length equals 14 residues. Germline V gene lookup returns CDR1 MNHNY and CDR2 SVGAGI (reference sequence). CDR3: CASSYRQGSTEAFF. The CDR3 DNA follows: TGTGCCAGCAGTTATCGCCAGGGGAGCACTGAAGCTTTCTTT.

This clone was counted a few times. This rearrangement joins TRBV4-1 to TRBJ2-7; TRBD1 agrees at 10 bases. CDR1 and CDR2 (germline): MGHRA, YSYEKL. With 4 bases clipped from V and 1 base from J, the junction kept 1 base outside the gene matches. The CDR3 runs to 14 residues. The CDR3 spells CASSPGQGSYEQYF. In DNA, the CDR3 is TGCGCCAGCAGCCCGGGACAGGGGTCCTACGAGCAGTACTTC.

V usage is TRBV5-8 and J usage is TRBJ1-5, with D unclear. The CDR3 consists of 16 residues. Germline V gene sequence: CDR1 SGHTS, CDR2 YDEGEE. V dropped 1 base and J dropped 0 bases, with 11 bases sitting between them. CDR3 DNA: TGTGCCAGCAGCTTGACACCTCACAATAGCAATCAGCCCCAGCATTTT. Its translation: CASSLTPHNSNQPQHF.

This rearrangement joins TRBV29-1 to TRBJ1-1, with 7 bases lining up with TRBD1. The CDR3 has 13 residues. Trimming cost V 6 bases and J 2 bases; bases outside gene matches: 6. Germline V gene lookup returns CDR1 SQVTM and CDR2 ANQGSEA. The CDR3 nucleotides are TGCAGCGTCACACAGGGGATCAACACTGAAGCTTTCTTT. Translation gives CSVTQGINTEAFF.

This chain links TRBV7-3 with TRBJ2-5; 7 nucleotides line up with TRBD1. The CDR3 sequence is 15 residues long. Germline V gene data show CDR1 as SGHTA and CDR2 as FQGTGA. J gave up 1 base and V 1 base, and 3 bases lay outside the gene matches. The CDR3 region is CASSLIAGGQETQYF. CDR3 bases: TGTGCCAGCAGCTTAATTGCAGGGGGCCAAGAGACCCAGTACTTC.

The chain couples TRBV25-1 to TRBJ1-6; possible D gene TRBD1, 5 bases. The V gene lost 2 bases and the J gene lost 9 bases, with 14 bases spanning the gap. CDR3 length: 15 amino acids. Germline CDR1 is MGHDK and CDR2 is SYGVNS. CDR3 in DNA: TGTGCCAGCAGTGAACAGGGTTCTAGTGCTTCACCCCTCCACTTT. Amino acids: CASSEQGSSASPLHF.